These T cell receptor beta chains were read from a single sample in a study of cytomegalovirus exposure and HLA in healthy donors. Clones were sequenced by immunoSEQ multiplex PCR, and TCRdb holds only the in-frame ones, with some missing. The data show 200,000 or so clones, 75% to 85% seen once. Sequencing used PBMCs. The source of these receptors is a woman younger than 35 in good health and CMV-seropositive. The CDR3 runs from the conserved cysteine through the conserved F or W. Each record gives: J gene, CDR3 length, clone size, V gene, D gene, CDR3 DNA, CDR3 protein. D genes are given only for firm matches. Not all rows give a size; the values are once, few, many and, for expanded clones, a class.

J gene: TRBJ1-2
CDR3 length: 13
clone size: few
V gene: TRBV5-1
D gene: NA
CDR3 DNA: TGCGCCAGCAGCTTGCAGGGGAACTATGGCTACACCTTC
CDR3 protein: CASSLQGNYGYTF

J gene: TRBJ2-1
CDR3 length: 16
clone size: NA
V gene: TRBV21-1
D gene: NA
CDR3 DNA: TGTGCCAGCAGCAAATTTAGGACAGGGTGGGCCAATGAGCAGTTCTTC
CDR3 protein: CASSKFRTGWANEQFF

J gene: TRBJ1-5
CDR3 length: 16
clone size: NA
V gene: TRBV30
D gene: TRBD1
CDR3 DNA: TGTGCCTGGAGTGCCCGGGACAGGGGGCTCAATCAGCCCCAGCATTTT
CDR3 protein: CAWSARDRGLNQPQHF

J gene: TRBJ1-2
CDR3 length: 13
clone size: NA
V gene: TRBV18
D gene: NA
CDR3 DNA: TGTGCCAGCTCAGTGGCAAGGGAGGATGGCTACACCTTC
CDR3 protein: CASSVAREDGYTF

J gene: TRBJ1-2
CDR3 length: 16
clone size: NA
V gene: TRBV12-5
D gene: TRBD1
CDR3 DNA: TGTGCTAGTGGCCTAAGACAGGGGGCGGCTAACTATGGCTACACCTTC
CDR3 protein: CASGLRQGAANYGYTF

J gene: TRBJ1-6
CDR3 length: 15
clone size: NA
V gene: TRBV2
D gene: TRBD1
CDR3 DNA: TGTGCCAGCAGTTACTACGGGCAGGGGGGTTCACCCCTCCACTTT
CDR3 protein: CASSYYGQGGSPLHF

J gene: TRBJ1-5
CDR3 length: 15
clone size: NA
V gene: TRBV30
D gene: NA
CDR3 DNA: TGTGCCTGGAGTGTACTTTTGGGACTTAATCAGCCCCAGCATTTT
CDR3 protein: CAWSVLLGLNQPQHF

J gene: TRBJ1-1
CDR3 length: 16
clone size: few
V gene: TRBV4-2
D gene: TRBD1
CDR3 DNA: TGTGCCAGCAGCCAAGATGCGGACAGGGGAAAGGGTGAAGCTTTCTTT
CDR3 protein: CASSQDADRGKGEAFF

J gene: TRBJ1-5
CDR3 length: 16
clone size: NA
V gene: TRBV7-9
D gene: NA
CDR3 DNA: TGTGCCAGCAGCTTAGCGCGGGGAGGTAGGAATCAGCCCCAGCATTTT
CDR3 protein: CASSLARGGRNQPQHF

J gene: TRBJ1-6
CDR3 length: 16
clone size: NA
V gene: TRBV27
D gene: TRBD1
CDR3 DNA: TGTGCCACCCGGGACAGGGAACGCCCCTATAATTCACCCCTCCACTTT
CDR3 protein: CATRDRERPYNSPLHF

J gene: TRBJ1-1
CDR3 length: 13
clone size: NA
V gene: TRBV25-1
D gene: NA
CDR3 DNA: TGTGCCAGCGGTGAGGCAGGGGAGTCTGAAGCTTTCTTT
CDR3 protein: CASGEAGESEAFF

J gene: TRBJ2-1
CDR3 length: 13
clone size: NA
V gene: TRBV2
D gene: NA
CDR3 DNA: TGTGCCAGCGCCGCCTGGAGGTTCAATGAGCAGTTCTTC
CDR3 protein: CASAAWRFNEQFF

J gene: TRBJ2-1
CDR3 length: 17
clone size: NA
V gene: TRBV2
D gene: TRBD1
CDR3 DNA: TGTGCCAGCAGGGGACCGGGACAGGGGGTTTCCTACAATGAGCAGTTCTTC
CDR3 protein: CASRGPGQGVSYNEQFF

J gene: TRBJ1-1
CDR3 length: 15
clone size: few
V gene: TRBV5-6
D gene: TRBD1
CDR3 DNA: TGTGCCAGCAGCGGGACAGGGGGCTTCAACACTGAAGCTTTCTTT
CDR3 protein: CASSGTGGFNTEAFF

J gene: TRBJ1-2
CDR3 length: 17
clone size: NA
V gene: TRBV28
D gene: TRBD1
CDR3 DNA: TGTGCCAGCAGTCCATATTTAACAGGGGGGAAAGAGAATGGCTACACCTTC
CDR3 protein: CASSPYLTGGKENGYTF

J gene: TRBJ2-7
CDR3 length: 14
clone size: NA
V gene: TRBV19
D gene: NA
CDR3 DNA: TGTGCCAGTAGTCCCGGCGGGGAATACGACGAGCAGTACTTC
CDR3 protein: CASSPGGEYDEQYF

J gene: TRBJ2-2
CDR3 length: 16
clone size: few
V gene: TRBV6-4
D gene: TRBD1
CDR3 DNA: TGTGCCAGCAGTGAAGCCGGGACAGCGACCACCGGGGAGCTGTTTTTT
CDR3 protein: CASSEAGTATTGELFF

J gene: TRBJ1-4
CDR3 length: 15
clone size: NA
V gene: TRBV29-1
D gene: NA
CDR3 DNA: TGCAGCGTTGATGACAGCCCTGCAACTAATGAAAAACTGTTTTTT
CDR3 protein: CSVDDSPATNEKLFF

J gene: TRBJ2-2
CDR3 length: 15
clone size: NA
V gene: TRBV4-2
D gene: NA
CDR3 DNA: TGTGCCAGCAGCCAAGCCGGGGGGAACACCGGGGAGCTGTTTTTT
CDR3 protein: CASSQAGGNTGELFF

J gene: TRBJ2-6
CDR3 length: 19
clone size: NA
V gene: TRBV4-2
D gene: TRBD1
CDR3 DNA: TGTGCCAGCAGCCAAGAACGGGGACAGGGGGCCTCTGGGGCCAACGGCCTGACTTTC
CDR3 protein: CASSQERGQGASGANGLTF

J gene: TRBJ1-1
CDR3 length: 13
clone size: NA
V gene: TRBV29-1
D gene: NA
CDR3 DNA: TGCAGCGTTGAAATGGGGGGGAACACTGAAGCTTTCTTT
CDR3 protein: CSVEMGGNTEAFF

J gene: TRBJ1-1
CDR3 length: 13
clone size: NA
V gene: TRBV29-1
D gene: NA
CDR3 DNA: TGCAGCGCCAAGACAAGCATGAACACTGAAGCTTTCTTT
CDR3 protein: CSAKTSMNTEAFF

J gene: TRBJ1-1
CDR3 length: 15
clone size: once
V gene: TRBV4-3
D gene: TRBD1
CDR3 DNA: TGCGCCAGCAGCCAAGTGTACAGGGGGAACACTGAAGCTTTCTTT
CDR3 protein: CASSQVYRGNTEAFF

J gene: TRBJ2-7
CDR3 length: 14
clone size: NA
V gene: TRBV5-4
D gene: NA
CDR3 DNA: TGTGCCAGCGGCCCTGGGCCGTACTCCTACGAGCAGTACTTC
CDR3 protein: CASGPGPYSYEQYF

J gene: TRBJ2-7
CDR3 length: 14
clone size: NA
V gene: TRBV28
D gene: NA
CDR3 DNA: TGTGCCAGCAGTAGTGGCGGTTACTCCTACGAGCAGTACTTC
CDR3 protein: CASSSGGYSYEQYF

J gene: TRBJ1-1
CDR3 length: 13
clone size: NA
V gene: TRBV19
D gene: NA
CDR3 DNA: TGTGCCAGTAGCCCCACAGGGCTCACTGAAGCTTTCTTT
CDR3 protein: CASSPTGLTEAFF

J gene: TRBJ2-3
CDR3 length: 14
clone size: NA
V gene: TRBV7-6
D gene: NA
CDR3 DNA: TGTGCCAGCTCGGCTATGCGGGGCCCCCATACGCAGTATTTT
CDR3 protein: CASSAMRGPHTQYF

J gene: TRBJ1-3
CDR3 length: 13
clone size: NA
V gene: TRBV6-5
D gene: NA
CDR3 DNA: TGTGCCAGCAGTCCCCCGGGTGGAAACACCATATATTTT
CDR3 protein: CASSPPGGNTIYF

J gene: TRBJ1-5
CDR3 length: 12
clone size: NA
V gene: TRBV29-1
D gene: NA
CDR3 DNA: TGCAGCGTTGGTGGACACAATCAGCCCCAGCATTTT
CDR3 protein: CSVGGHNQPQHF

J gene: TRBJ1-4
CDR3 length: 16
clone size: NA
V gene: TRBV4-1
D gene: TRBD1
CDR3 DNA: TGCGCCAGCAGCCAAGTCAGGGGGGAAATTCGGGAGAAACTGTTTTTT
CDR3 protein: CASSQVRGEIREKLFF

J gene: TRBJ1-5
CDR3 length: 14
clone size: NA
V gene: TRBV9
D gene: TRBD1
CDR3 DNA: TGTGCCAGCAGCGGTGACAGGGGAAGCCAGCCCCAGCATTTT
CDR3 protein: CASSGDRGSQPQHF

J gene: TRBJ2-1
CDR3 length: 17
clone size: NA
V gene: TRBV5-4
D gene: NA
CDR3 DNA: TGTGCCAGCAGCTTGTCCTCGGGGGGCAGCTCCTACAATGAGCAGTTCTTC
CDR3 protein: CASSLSSGGSSYNEQFF

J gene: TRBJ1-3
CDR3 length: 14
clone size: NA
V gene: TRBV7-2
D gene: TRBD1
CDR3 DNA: TGTGCCAGCAGCTTATCTCGGACAGGGAACACCATATATTTT
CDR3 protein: CASSLSRTGNTIYF

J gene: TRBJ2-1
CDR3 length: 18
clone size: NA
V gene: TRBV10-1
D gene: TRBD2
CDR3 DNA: TGCGCCAGCAGTGAGGCACTAGCGGGGCCACCAAGTTACAATGAGCAGTTCTTC
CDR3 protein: CASSEALAGPPSYNEQFF

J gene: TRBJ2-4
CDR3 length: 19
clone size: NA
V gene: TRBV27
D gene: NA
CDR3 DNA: TGTGCCAGCAGTTTCCTAGGCCACGGAACGTTGCTAGCCAAAAACAGTCAGTACTTC
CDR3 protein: CASSFLGHGTLLAKNSQYF

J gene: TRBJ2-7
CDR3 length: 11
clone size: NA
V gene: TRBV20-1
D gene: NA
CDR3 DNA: TGCAGTGCTAGAGCTAACTACGAGCAGTACTTC
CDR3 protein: CSARANYEQYF

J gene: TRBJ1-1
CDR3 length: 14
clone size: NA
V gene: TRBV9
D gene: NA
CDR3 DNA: TGTGCCAGCAGCGACCGAAGGGGTAGCACTGAAGCTTTCTTT
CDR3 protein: CASSDRRGSTEAFF

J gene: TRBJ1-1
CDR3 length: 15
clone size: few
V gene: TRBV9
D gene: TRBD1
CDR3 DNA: TGTGCCAGCAGCGTAGAGAGGGACAGGGGGACTGAAGCTTTCTTT
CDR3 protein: CASSVERDRGTEAFF

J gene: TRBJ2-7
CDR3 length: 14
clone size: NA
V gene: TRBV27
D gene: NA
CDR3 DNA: TGTGCCAGCAGTTTTTCCGGGGGTTCCTACGAGCAGTACTTC
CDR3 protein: CASSFSGGSYEQYF

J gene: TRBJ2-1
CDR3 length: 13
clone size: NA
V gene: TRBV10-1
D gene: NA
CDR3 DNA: TGCGCCAGCAGCGGGGGACGTGTGCATGAGCAGTTCTTC
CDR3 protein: CASSGGRVHEQFF

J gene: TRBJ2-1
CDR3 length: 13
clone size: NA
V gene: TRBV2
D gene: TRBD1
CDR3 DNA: TGTGCCAGCGGACAGGGGGCGTCAAATGAGCAGTTCTTC
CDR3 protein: CASGQGASNEQFF